A single sample is the source of the 7 T cell receptor beta chains below, sequenced in a study of blood T cell repertoires in COVID-19. Clones were read by immunoSEQ multiplex PCR, and TCRdb kept only the in-frame ones, dropping some. The profile shows about 190,000 clones, around 86% of them singletons. Sequences were obtained from peripheral blood. The receptors were gathered from a woman aged 40 to 50 with acute or convalescent COVID-19.

The chain combines TRBV3-1 (or the pseudogene TRBV3-2) with TRBJ1-5; D remains ambiguous. Looked up from germline, CDR1 is LGHDT and CDR2 is YNNKEL (reference sequence). Trimming left V 3 bases short and J 3 bases short, with 15 bases between. The CDR3 runs to 16 residues. In DNA form, the CDR3 reads TGTGCCAGCAGCCAGTCCTGGCGGTTGAACAATCAGCCCCAGCATTTT. Amino acid sequence: CASSQSWRLNNQPQHF.

This clone was counted a few times. The chain uses TRBV2 and TRBJ1-2, with D possibly TRBD1 on 5 matching bases. The germline CDR1 and CDR2 sequences are SNHLY and FYNNEI. The CDR3 runs 11 residues. V gave up 8 bases and J gave up 5 bases, with 9 bases separating them. CDR3 amino acids: CASGGEYGYTF. The CDR3 nucleotides are TGTGCCAGCGGGGGGGAGTATGGCTACACCTTC. The full variable domain, in which reference TRBV2 and TRBJ1-2 provide the parts outside the CDR3, is EPEVTQTPSHQVTQMGQEVILRCVPISNHLYFYWYRQILGQKVEFLVSFYNNEISEKSEIFDDQFSVERPDGSNFTLKIRSTKLEDSAMYFCASGGEYGYTFGSGTRLTVV.

This clone has only one observation. The chain is built from TRBV3-1 (or the pseudogene TRBV3-2) and TRBJ1-5; 8 bases align to TRBD1. V shed 1 base and J 7 bases; nucleotides not matched to a gene: 6. The germline V gene encodes CDR1 LGHDT and CDR2 YNNKEL (reference sequence). This CDR3 has 15 residues. The DNA for the CDR3 is TGTGCCAGCAGCCAAGGCAGGGGGCGTTTGCAGCCCCAGCATTTT. The encoded protein is CASSQGRGRLQPQHF.

The chain carries TRBV14 and TRBJ2-7; 8 nucleotides line up with TRBD2. The germline CDR1 and CDR2 sequences are SGHDN and FVKESK. V trimming: 3 bases; J trimming: 5 bases; junction bases outside the gene matches: 6. The CDR3 runs 14 residues. The CDR3 protein is CASSQYGRAHEQYF. CDR3 nucleotide sequence: TGTGCCAGCAGCCAGTACGGGAGGGCCCACGAGCAGTACTTC.

The rearrangement uses TRBV2 and TRBJ1-1, with 8 positions matching TRBD1. Looked up from germline, CDR1 is SNHLY and CDR2 is FYNNEI. Trimming cost V 6 bases and J 6 bases; bases outside gene matches: 6. There are 13 residues in the CDR3. CDR3 DNA sequence: TGTGCCAGCAGCGGACAGGGTTATTCTGAAGCTTTCTTT. Translated, it gives CASSGQGYSEAFF.

V and J are TRBV28 and TRBJ1-5; D is unresolved. CDR1 and CDR2 from the germline V gene are MDHEN and SYDVKM. The V and J ends lost 8 bases and 0 bases respectively, with 5 bases between them. CDR3 length: 12 residues. The CDR3 DNA sequence: TGTGCCAGCCGGGATAGCAATCAGCCCCAGCATTTT. Translating it yields CASRDSNQPQHF.

This clone was recorded a few times. V usage is TRBV5-1 and J usage is TRBJ2-5, with a possible D match to TRBD2 (5 bases). In germline, CDR1 is SGHRS, CDR2 YFSETQ. The CDR3 extends over 11 amino acids. V was clipped by 7 bases and J by 7 bases, with 11 bases between them. The CDR3 nucleotides read TGCGCCAGCGAGGAGGCTGGGACCCAGTACTTC. Translation: CASEEAGTQYF.